The source of this T cell receptor beta chain is a study of OX40 agonist ivuxolimab in advanced cancers. Regarding the research as a whole: Ivuxolimab, which targeted the costimulatory receptor OX40 (CD134), was an agonistic, fully human IgG2 monoclonal antibody. Intravenous ivuxolimab was administered to patients every 2 weeks at six dose levels: 0.01, 0.1, 0.3, 1.5, 3 and 10 mg/kg. Among the approximately 50 dose-escalation patients, about 19 had hepatocellular carcinoma, approximately 15 melanoma, 9 renal cell carcinoma and 9 head and neck cancer. In the dose-escalation cohort, 70% to 85% of patients were male, and the mean age was approximately 60 years, with a range of about 20 to 90. Patients were allowed to have had prior anti-PD-1, anti-PD-L1 or anti-CTLA-4 therapy, and 30% to 50% of the dose-escalation patients had previously received checkpoint inhibitors. Three dose-escalation patients achieved partial responses, one with hepatocellular carcinoma and two with cutaneous melanoma. Peripheral TCRbeta sequencing aimed to test whether ivuxolimab altered TCR sequence diversity and caused clonal T-cell expansion. The monotherapy dose-escalation portion (N ≈ 52 patients) of the phase I ivuxolimab trial is reported in the paper. The full study reports these points: After ivuxolimab, more expanded clones were found on average in CD8+ T cells than in CD4+ T cells. The antigen specificity of the peripheral T cells that underwent clonal expansion was not determined. In the 0.1-3.0 mg/kg groups, partial responders were among the patients with the lowest normalized peripheral clonal expansion, particularly in CD8+ T cells. At doses from 0.1 to 3.0 mg/kg, clonal expansion was seen in both CD4+ and CD8+ blood T cells between baseline and week 6. Low levels of normalized T-cell clonal expansion were also shown by some nonresponding patients.

Genomic DNA was isolated from the sorted cells so that the TCRbeta CDR3 region could be sequenced. TCRbeta CDR3 regions were sequenced using the immunoSEQ Assay. TCRdb re-hosts the immuneACCESS table, in-frame sequences only. Its copies lack some clones; in the studies checked, an unresolved V gene accounts for under half of them, and the cause for the rest is not known. For this sample the table gives around 78,000 clones, of which over 75% were detected only once. 3.5% to 6% of the sample is taken by the ten largest. Patients with a history of autoimmune disease or receiving systemic immunosuppression were excluded from the trial. Peripheral blood for TCR sequencing was drawn from every dose cohort at baseline, at cycle 4 day 1 and at cycle 7 day 1. The samples were taken from a phase I, first-in-human, multicenter, open-label dose-escalation trial of ivuxolimab. The trial enrolled adults with locally advanced or metastatic head and neck squamous cell, hepatocellular, melanoma or renal cell carcinoma. Before TCR sequencing, CD4+ and CD8+ T cells were separately sorted from peripheral blood.

The junction carries 12 bases between V and J, which are trimmed by 6 bases and 0 bases respectively. Including the terminal cysteine and phenylalanine, the CDR3 comprises 14 residues. The kept DNA is CDR3 alone, 42 bases in frame from the first base. CDR1 and CDR2 (MDHEN, SYDVKM) derive from the germline V gene. This clone was seen only a few times. The antigen it recognizes is unknown. No clone much larger than this one lies a single base away; base qualities are absent. The specimen was CD4+ or CD8+ T cells sorted from blood, collected in a trial of the OX40 agonist ivuxolimab. This chain joins TRBV28 to TRBJ2-7; a confident D gene designation cannot be given. This receptor was obtained from an adult with an advanced solid tumor such as melanoma, head and neck, liver or kidney cancer. This receptor has the CDR3 CASRGSDSSYEQYF. The bases are TGTGCCAGCAGGGGTTCTGACTCCTCCTACGAGCAGTACTTC.